These T cell receptor beta chains were read from a single sample in a study of breast tumors, draining lymph nodes, adjacent tissues. Using its own MiXCR run on the multiplex PCR reads, TCRdb lists one record per CDR3 protein. The sample consists of 150,000 to 200,000 distinct CDR3 sequences, approximately 30% of them appearing once. The sample consisted of axillary lymph node tissue. Every receptor here comes from a female donor with breast cancer. Some clones in this sample may be carry-over from other donors' samples. The CDR3 runs from the conserved cysteine through the conserved F or W. The order of the fields is clone size, V gene, J gene, D gene, CDR3 protein, CDR3 DNA. The D gene is left open where the match is weak. Some rows mark clone size as missing; the rest say once, few, many or name a class of expanded clone.

NA,TRBV24-1,TRBJ1-2,NA,CATGENYGYTF,TGTGCTACGGGAGAAAACTATGGCTACACCTTC
many,TRBV6-1,TRBJ1-6,NA,CASSEGRVGAFYNSPLHF,TGTGCCAGCAGTGAAGGGCGGGTGGGGGCTTTCTATAATTCACCCCTCCACTTT
many,TRBV20-1,TRBJ2-1,TRBD2,CSARKNSGGAYNEQFF,TGCAGTGCCCGGAAGAATTCGGGGGGGGCATACAATGAGCAGTTCTTC
many,TRBV11-2,TRBJ1-3,NA,CASSQTLSGNTIYF,TGTGCCAGCAGCCAAACCCTCTCTGGAAACACCATATATTTT
NA,TRBV18,TRBJ2-4,NA,CASSPEGLGNIQYF,TGTGCCAGCTCACCAGAAGGGTTGGGCAACATTCAGTACTTC
many,TRBV6-4,TRBJ2-1,TRBD2,CASSVVAGWEDEQFF,TGTGCCAGCAGTGTGGTAGCGGGGTGGGAGGATGAGCAGTTCTTC
many,TRBV4-1,TRBJ1-6,NA,CASSQDLVAGNSPLHF,TGCGCCAGCAGCCAAGATCTTGTGGCAGGGAATTCACCCCTCCACTTT
NA,TRBV7-6,TRBJ1-4,NA,CASSLQGIKGRLFF,TGTGCCAGCAGCTTACAGGGGATTAAAGGAAGACTGTTTTTT
many,TRBV20-1,TRBJ2-7,NA,CSARGVAVPIYEQYF,TGCAGTGCTAGGGGGGTGGCGGTTCCTATCTACGAGCAGTACTTC
NA,TRBV20-1,TRBJ2-6,TRBD1,CSAMGQGAGANVLTF,TGCAGTGCTATGGGGCAGGGGGCTGGGGCCAACGTCCTGACTTTC
NA,TRBV6-2/TRBV6-3,TRBJ1-6,NA,CASSVRDNSPLHF,TGTGCCAGCTCCGTCAGGGATAATTCACCCCTCCACTTT
few,TRBV6-2/TRBV6-3,TRBJ2-7,NA,CASSYSTTTSSYEQYF,TGTGCCAGCAGTTACTCGACAACTACATCCTCCTACGAGCAGTACTTC
many,TRBV27,TRBJ2-2,NA,CASSLTFTGELFF,TGTGCCAGCAGTTTAACTTTCACCGGGGAGCTGTTTTTT
NA,TRBV9,TRBJ1-1,NA,CASSPRSTAEAFF,TGTGCCAGCAGCCCACGCTCAACAGCTGAAGCTTTCTTT
many,TRBV20-1,TRBJ2-3,NA,CSLESGQLTDTQYF,TGCAGCCTCGAATCTGGACAGCTTACGGATACGCAGTATTTT
many,TRBV20-1,TRBJ2-1,TRBD2,CSATPSGGGYNEQFF,TGCAGTGCTACCCCGTCGGGAGGCGGGTACAATGAGCAGTTCTTC
few,TRBV20-1,TRBJ2-5,TRBD2,CSARLAGVGTQYF,TGCAGTGCTCGACTAGCGGGAGTGGGGACCCAGTACTTC
NA,TRBV15,TRBJ1-2,NA,CATSSRDTLGYGYTF,TGTGCCACCAGCAGCCGGGACACGCTCGGATATGGCTACACCTTC
many,TRBV7-9,TRBJ2-1,TRBD2,CASSLAYGLAVSYNEQFF,TGTGCCAGCAGCTTAGCTTATGGACTAGCGGTCTCCTACAATGAGCAGTTCTTC
many,TRBV19,TRBJ2-3,NA,CASSEQRTDTQYF,TGTGCCAGTAGTGAGCAGCGCACAGATACGCAGTATTTT
once,TRBV10-3,TRBJ2-3,NA,CAISEHGRDVTTDTQYF,TGTGCCATCAGTGAGCACGGCAGGGATGTTACCACAGATACGCAGTATTTT
many,TRBV11-3,TRBJ2-3,NA,CASSSLNTQYF,TGTGCCAGCAGCTCTTTAAATACGCAGTATTTT